Listed below are T cell receptor beta chains from one sample, sequenced in a study of T cells in Graves' hyperthyroidism and ophthalmopathy. TCRdb itself ran the multiplex PCR reads through MiXCR, one entry per CDR3 protein. Found here are around 690,000 distinct CDR3 sequences, roughly 20% of them singletons; the top ten hold more than 30%. The specimen sequenced was blood. These receptors originate from a man aged 25-45 years with Graves' ophthalmopathy. CDR3s include the opening cysteine and the closing phenylalanine or tryptophan. The D gene is left open where the match is weak. Clone size is shown for a subset of rows, as once, few, many or a class of expanded clone.

TRBD1	TRBV7-9	TRBJ2-7	NA	CASSAGQGRYEQYF	TGTGCCAGCAGCGCCGGACAGGGTCGGTACGAGCAGTACTTC
TRBD1	TRBV6-1	TRBJ2-1	NA	CASSPTGGHSYNEQFF	TGTGCCAGCAGTCCGACAGGGGGCCACTCCTACAATGAGCAGTTCTTC
NA	TRBV7-2	TRBJ1-4	few	CASSLEGHEKLFF	TGTGCCAGCAGCTTAGAGGGGCATGAAAAACTGTTTTTT
TRBD1	TRBV30	TRBJ1-2	NA	CAWGQGPYGYTF	TGTGCCTGGGGACAGGGTCCCTATGGCTACACCTTC
TRBD2	TRBV20-1	TRBJ2-5	NA	CSARVGLAGGARETQYF	TGCAGTGCTAGAGTGGGACTAGCGGGGGGGGCTCGGGAGACCCAGTACTTC
NA	TRBV19	TRBJ1-1	NA	CASRMQGTRGTEAFF	TGTGCCAGTAGGATGCAGGGGACGAGGGGCACTGAAGCTTTCTTT
TRBD2	TRBV7-9	TRBJ2-1	many	CASSPGTSADNEQFF	TGTGCCAGCAGCCCCGGGACTAGCGCGGACAATGAGCAGTTCTTC
TRBD1	TRBV30	TRBJ1-4	NA	CAWSVLGTAAEKLFF	TGTGCCTGGAGTGTACTTGGGACAGCGGCTGAAAAACTGTTTTTT
TRBD1	TRBV6-1	TRBJ1-1	few	CASSERQGASTEAFF	TGTGCCAGCAGTGAAAGGCAGGGGGCGAGCACTGAAGCTTTCTTT
TRBD1	TRBV10-3	TRBJ2-3	few	CAIRRQGALGTDTQYF	TGTGCCATCAGGAGACAGGGGGCGCTCGGGACAGATACGCAGTATTTT